The rows below give T cell receptor beta chains drawn from one sample of a study of cytomegalovirus exposure and HLA in healthy donors. Libraries were prepared by immunoSEQ multiplex PCR; TCRdb keeps only in-frame clonotypes and omits some of them. Of 110,000 to 150,000 clones listed, less than 95% were seen once; the top ten hold less than 2%. Sequencing input: PBMCs. Every receptor here comes from a man aged 18 to 30 in good health and CMV-seropositive. The CDR3 runs from the conserved cysteine through the conserved F or W. A D gene is named only where the DNA matches it firmly. Clone size is shown for a subset of rows, as once, few, many or a class of expanded clone.

d_gene	j_gene	v_gene	abundance	CDR3aa	CDR3nt
NA	TRBJ2-7	TRBV29-1	few	CSVDLREQYF	TGCAGCGTTGACTTGCGCGAGCAGTACTTC
NA	TRBJ2-5	TRBV6-1	NA	CASREDRQVQETQYF	TGTGCCAGCAGGGAAGATAGACAGGTCCAAGAGACCCAGTACTTC
NA	TRBJ1-2	TRBV27	NA	CASSGGRGDYGYTF	TGTGCCAGCAGTGGGGGCAGGGGAGACTATGGCTACACCTTC
NA	TRBJ2-1	TRBV11-3	NA	CASSLEVRNEQFF	TGTGCCAGCAGCTTAGAGGTGAGGAATGAGCAGTTCTTC
NA	TRBJ2-1	TRBV4-1	once	CASSQGEGTLGYNEQFF	TGCGCCAGCAGCCAAGGCGAGGGGACACTAGGGTACAATGAGCAGTTCTTC
NA	TRBJ2-4	TRBV5-1	NA	CASSLADKNIQYF	TGCGCCAGCAGCTTGGCAGACAAAAACATTCAGTACTTC
NA	TRBJ1-1	TRBV4-2	once	CASSQPGQTEAFF	TGTGCCAGCAGCCAACCCGGACAGACTGAAGCTTTCTTT
NA	TRBJ2-3	TRBV11-3	NA	CASSLRLSDTQYF	TGTGCCAGCAGCTTACGGTTGTCAGATACGCAGTATTTT
TRBD2	TRBJ2-7	TRBV28	NA	CASSPGLAGPSYEQYF	TGTGCCAGCAGCCCCGGACTAGCGGGACCATCCTACGAGCAGTACTTC
TRBD2	TRBJ2-3	TRBV29-1	NA	CSVETSGGSTDTQYF	TGCAGCGTTGAAACTAGCGGGGGTAGCACAGATACGCAGTATTTT
TRBD2	TRBJ2-3	TRBV29-1	NA	CSSRGRGGDTQYF	TGCAGCTCCCGAGGGAGGGGTGGCGATACGCAGTATTTT
NA	TRBJ1-3	TRBV7-8	NA	CASSSGVSGNTIYF	TGTGCCAGCAGCTCGGGGGTCTCTGGAAACACCATATATTTT
TRBD1	TRBJ1-3	TRBV28	NA	CASSKRGQGPSTGNTIYF	TGTGCCAGCAGTAAGCGGGGACAGGGACCCTCCACTGGAAACACCATATATTTT
NA	TRBJ2-1	TRBV5-4	NA	CASSFGFGADNEQFF	TGTGCCAGCAGCTTCGGCTTCGGAGCGGACAATGAGCAGTTCTTC
TRBD2	TRBJ2-1	TRBV7-6	NA	CASSPRVSGMANEQFF	TGTGCCAGCAGCCCGCGGGTGAGCGGGATGGCTAATGAGCAGTTCTTC
TRBD2	TRBJ2-3	TRBV9	NA	CASSSQTSASTDTQYF	TGTGCCAGCAGCTCCCAGACTAGCGCCAGCACAGATACGCAGTATTTT